The rows below give T cell receptor beta chains drawn from one sample of a study of molecular identifiers for immune sequencing clone quantification. TCRdb reprocessed the PCR reads via MiXCR and lists one record per CDR3 protein. The sample contains around 460,000 distinct CDR3 sequences, about 21% of which appear only once. Specimen: naive CD8+ T cells from blood, with Jurkat cell RNA spiked in. These receptors were collected from a human donor in good health. Some libraries in this study had Jurkat cell RNA spiked in. Both conserved end residues are trimmed from each CDR3.

TRBJ2-3 | TRBV19 | ASSLTGSFTDTQY
TRBJ2-7 | TRBV27 | ASSPSRGGYEQY
TRBJ2-5 | TRBV27 | ASQGTGPETQY
TRBJ1-1 | TRBV7-9 | ASSLGPQGMNTEAF
TRBJ2-1 | TRBV27 | ASSTGTWEANEQF
TRBJ1-5 | TRBV12-3/TRBV12-4 | ASRKEGYSNQPQH
TRBJ2-3 | TRBV20-1 | SAGKTERDSTDTQY
TRBJ2-5 | TRBV2 | ASTKLAGVDQGTQY
TRBJ1-2 | TRBV5-6 | ASSFWNRANYGYT
TRBJ2-1 | TRBV3-1 | ASSQVPGLGPEQF
TRBJ2-7 | TRBV13 | ASSLHAVSYEQY
TRBJ1-5 | TRBV20-1 | SAKTPGTEPKNSNQPQH
TRBJ2-1 | TRBV19 | ATKVGTRTGNEQF
TRBJ1-6 | TRBV6-6 | ASSTQGAPRDVH
TRBJ2-7 | TRBV7-9 | ASSKPGQVLEQY
TRBJ1-1 | TRBV6-5 | AGSYSGGRNTEAF
TRBJ1-2 | TRBV10-3 | AISDTPGDSNYGYT
TRBJ2-3 | TRBV20-1 | SASPGITDTQY
TRBJ2-3 | TRBV19 | ASSWGRSTDTQY
TRBJ1-1 | TRBV2 | ASSETDGATEAF
TRBJ1-1 | TRBV7-8 | ASSLSGGHTEAF
TRBJ2-7 | TRBV5-1 | ASTPTGGEQY
TRBJ1-3 | TRBV2 | ASSEGQGQNTIY
TRBJ1-5 | TRBV9 | ASSPTGDISNQPQH
TRBJ2-1 | TRBV19 | ASSMVGNSYNEQF
TRBJ2-2 | TRBV7-2 | ATQGQANTGELF
TRBJ2-7 | TRBV20-1 | SAKLSGTGRLYEQY
TRBJ2-5 | TRBV13 | ASSWGLQETQY
TRBJ2-7 | TRBV13 | ASSPRGTARYEQY
TRBJ2-3 | TRBV4-1 | ASSQEGLAGVGDTQY
TRBJ1-4 | TRBV29-1 | SVPSGQFGEKLF
TRBJ2-2 | TRBV27 | ASSVRRPGQGVTGELF
TRBJ2-7 | TRBV14 | ASSLRGLQYEQY
TRBJ2-7 | TRBV7-2 | ASSLAYGGYEQY
TRBJ2-3 | TRBV6-6 | ASSIPFLGDRTDTQY
TRBJ1-1 | TRBV27 | ASSPRGQPLGEAF
TRBJ2-5 | TRBV12-3/TRBV12-4 | ASSLPPLAGGGETQY
TRBJ2-7 | TRBV4-3 | ASSQDVGGRFPEQY
TRBJ2-5 | TRBV28 | ASSEVTGQETQY
TRBJ2-7 | TRBV20-1 | SARGTNSYEQY
TRBJ1-5 | TRBV19 | ATQSHSRSNQPQH
TRBJ1-4 | TRBV12-3/TRBV12-4 | ASSLVGVATNEKLF
TRBJ2-7 | TRBV6-5 | ASSYSLGPGAEQY
TRBJ1-2 | TRBV4-1 | ASSQDEQTGYGYT
TRBJ1-2 | TRBV2 | ASSPSRPTNYGYT